This TCR beta chain was obtained from a study of beta chain features in type 1 diabetes. Study observations and caveats: The VDJ junctions of type 1 diabetes patients carried fewer insertions and more deletions.

The CDR3 is made up of 16 amino acids. Germline V gene sequence: CDR1 MGHDK, CDR2 SYGVNS. V lost 5 bases and J lost 7; bases outside the gene matches: 10. This clone has just a few counts. Its specificity is unknown. What was sequenced were expressed TCRB transcripts, since all of the isolated RNA had been reverse transcribed. Only in-frame clones appear in the TCRdb table, and some are missing; sequencing was by immunoSEQ multiplex PCR. The data contain approximately 140,000 clones, 9% to 10% of them seen just once; the ten biggest clones take up less than 0.85%. What was sequenced was central memory CD4+ T cells from blood. The TCR sequence derives from a woman aged 40 to 49 in good health. The gene calls are TRBV25-1 and TRBJ1-5; the match to TRBD1 covers 11 bases. The CDR3 spells CASSPGGTGGDQPQHF. The CDR3, as DNA: TGTGCCAGCAGTCCCGGCGGGACAGGGGGAGACCAGCCCCAGCATTTT.